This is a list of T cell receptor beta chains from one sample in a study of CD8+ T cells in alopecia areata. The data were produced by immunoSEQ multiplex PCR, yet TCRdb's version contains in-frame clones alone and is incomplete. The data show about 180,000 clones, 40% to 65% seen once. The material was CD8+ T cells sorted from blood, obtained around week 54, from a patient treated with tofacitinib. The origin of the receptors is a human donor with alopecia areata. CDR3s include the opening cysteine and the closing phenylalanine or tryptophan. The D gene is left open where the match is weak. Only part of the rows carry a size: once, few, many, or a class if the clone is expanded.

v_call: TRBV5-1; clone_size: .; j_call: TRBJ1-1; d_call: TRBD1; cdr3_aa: CASSLAAQGAGTEAFF; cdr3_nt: TGCGCCAGCAGCTTGGCGGCACAGGGGGCCGGCACTGAAGCTTTCTTT
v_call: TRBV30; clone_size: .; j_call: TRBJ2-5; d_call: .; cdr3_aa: CAWSVGAGQETQYF; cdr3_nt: TGTGCCTGGAGTGTAGGGGCAGGGCAAGAGACCCAGTACTTC
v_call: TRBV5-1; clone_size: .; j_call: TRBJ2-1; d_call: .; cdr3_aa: CASSLAGDNEQFF; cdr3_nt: TGCGCCAGCAGCTTGGCAGGGGACAATGAGCAGTTCTTC
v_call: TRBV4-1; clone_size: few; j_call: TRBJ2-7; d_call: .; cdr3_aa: CASSQVRGYEQYF; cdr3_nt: TGCGCCAGCAGCCAAGTAAGGGGCTACGAGCAGTACTTC
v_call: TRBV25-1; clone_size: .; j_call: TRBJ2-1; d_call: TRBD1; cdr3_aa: CASSLTGSSYNEQFF; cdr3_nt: TGTGCCAGCAGTTTGACAGGGAGCTCCTACAATGAGCAGTTCTTC
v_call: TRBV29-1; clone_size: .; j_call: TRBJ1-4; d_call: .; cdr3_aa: CSVEGVGGNEKLFF; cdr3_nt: TGCAGCGTTGAAGGGGTAGGGGGAAATGAAAAACTGTTTTTT
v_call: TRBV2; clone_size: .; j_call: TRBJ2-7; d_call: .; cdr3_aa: CASSEGVGSSYEQYF; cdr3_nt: TGTGCCAGCAGTGAAGGGGTGGGTAGCTCCTACGAGCAGTACTTC
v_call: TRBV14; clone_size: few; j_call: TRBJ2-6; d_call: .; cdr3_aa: CASSQVKGASSGANVLTF; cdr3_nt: TGTGCCAGCAGCCAAGTTAAAGGGGCGAGCTCTGGGGCCAACGTCCTGACTTTC
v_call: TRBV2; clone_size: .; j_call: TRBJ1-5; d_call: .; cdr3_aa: CASVKDSYSNQPQHF; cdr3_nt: TGTGCCAGCGTGAAGGACAGCTATAGCAATCAGCCCCAGCATTTT
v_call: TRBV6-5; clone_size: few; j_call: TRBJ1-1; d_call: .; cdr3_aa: CASRQPNTEAFF; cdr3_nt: TGTGCCAGCCGACAGCCAAACACTGAAGCTTTCTTT
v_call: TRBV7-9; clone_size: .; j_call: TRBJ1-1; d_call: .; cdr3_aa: CASSEGLEAFF; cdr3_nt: TGTGCCAGCAGCGAGGGGTTAGAAGCTTTCTTT
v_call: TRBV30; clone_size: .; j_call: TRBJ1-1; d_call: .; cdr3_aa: CAWSASEAFF; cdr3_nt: TGTGCCTGGAGTGCGTCTGAAGCTTTCTTT
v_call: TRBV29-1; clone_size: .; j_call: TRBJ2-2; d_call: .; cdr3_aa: CSFFRGDTGELFF; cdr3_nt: TGCAGCTTCTTTCGGGGAGACACCGGGGAGCTGTTTTTT
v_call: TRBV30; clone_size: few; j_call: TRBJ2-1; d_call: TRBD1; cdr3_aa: CAWELTGGGEQFF; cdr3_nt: TGTGCCTGGGAACTGACAGGGGGCGGTGAGCAGTTCTTC
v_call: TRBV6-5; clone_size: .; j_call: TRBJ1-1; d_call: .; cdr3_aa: CASSYRNTEAFF; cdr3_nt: TGTGCCAGCAGTTATAGGAACACTGAAGCTTTCTTT
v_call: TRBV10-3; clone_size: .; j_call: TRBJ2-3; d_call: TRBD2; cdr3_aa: CAISPTSGGAADTQYF; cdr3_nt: TGTGCCATCAGCCCGACTAGCGGGGGGGCGGCAGATACGCAGTATTTT
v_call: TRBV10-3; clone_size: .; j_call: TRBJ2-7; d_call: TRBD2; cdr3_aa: CAISGVAGTYEQYF; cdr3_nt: TGTGCCATCAGTGGGGTAGCGGGGACCTACGAGCAGTACTTC
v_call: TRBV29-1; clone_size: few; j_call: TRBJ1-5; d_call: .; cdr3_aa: CSVRGESNQPQHF; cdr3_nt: TGCAGCGTAAGAGGAGAGAGCAATCAGCCCCAGCATTTT
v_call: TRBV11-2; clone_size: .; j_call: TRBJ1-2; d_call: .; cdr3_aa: CASSLRELTPYGYTF; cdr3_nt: TGTGCCAGCAGCTTAAGAGAACTGACCCCCTATGGCTACACCTTC
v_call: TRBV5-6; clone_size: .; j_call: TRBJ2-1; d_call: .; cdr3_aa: CASSSTGNEQFF; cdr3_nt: TGTGCCAGCAGCTCGACAGGAAATGAGCAGTTCTTC
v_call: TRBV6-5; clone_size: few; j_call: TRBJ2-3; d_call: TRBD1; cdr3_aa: CASSQTGPTDTQYF; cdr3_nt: TGTGCCAGCAGCCAGACAGGGCCCACAGATACGCAGTATTTT
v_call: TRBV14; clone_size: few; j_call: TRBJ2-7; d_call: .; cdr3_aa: CASSQGTFEQYF; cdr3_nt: TGTGCCAGCAGCCAAGGCACATTCGAGCAGTACTTC
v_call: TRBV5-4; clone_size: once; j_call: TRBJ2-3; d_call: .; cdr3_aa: CASRRTVGSTDTQYF; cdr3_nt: TGTGCCAGCAGGCGGACAGTCGGAAGCACAGATACGCAGTATTTT
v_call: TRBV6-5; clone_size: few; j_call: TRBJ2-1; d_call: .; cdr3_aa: CASSYHHSPNEQFF; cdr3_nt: TGTGCCAGCAGTTACCACCACAGCCCCAATGAGCAGTTCTTC
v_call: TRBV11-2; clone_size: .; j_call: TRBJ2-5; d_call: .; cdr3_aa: CASSPRGAIQETQYF; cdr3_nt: TGTGCCAGCAGCCCTAGAGGGGCGATTCAAGAGACCCAGTACTTC
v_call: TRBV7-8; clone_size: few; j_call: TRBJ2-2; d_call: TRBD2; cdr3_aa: CASSSAGRGAGELFF; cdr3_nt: TGTGCCAGCAGCTCGGCCGGCCGGGGGGCCGGGGAGCTGTTTTTT
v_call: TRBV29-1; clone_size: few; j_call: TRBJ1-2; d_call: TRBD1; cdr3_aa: CSVQGAGSYGYTF; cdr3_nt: TGCAGCGTTCAGGGGGCGGGTAGCTATGGCTACACCTTC
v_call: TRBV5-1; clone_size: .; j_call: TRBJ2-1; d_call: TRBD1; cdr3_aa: CASSVGGTGNYNEQFF; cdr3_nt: TGCGCCAGCAGCGTCGGCGGGACAGGGAACTACAATGAGCAGTTCTTC
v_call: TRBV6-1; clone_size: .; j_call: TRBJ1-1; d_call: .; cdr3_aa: CASSPQGWTEAFF; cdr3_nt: TGTGCCAGCAGCCCCCAGGGATGGACTGAAGCTTTCTTT
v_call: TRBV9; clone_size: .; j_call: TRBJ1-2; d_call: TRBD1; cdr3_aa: CASSVGGTGEGYTF; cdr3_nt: TGTGCCAGCAGCGTAGGAGGGACAGGGGAAGGCTACACCTTC
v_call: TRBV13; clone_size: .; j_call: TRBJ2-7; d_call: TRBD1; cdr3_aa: CASSLGDRAHEQYF; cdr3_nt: TGTGCCAGCAGCTTAGGGGACAGGGCCCACGAGCAGTACTTC
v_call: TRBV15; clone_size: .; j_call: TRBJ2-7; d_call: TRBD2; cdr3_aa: CATSRGLAELNEQYF; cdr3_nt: TGTGCCACCAGCAGGGGACTAGCGGAGCTTAACGAGCAGTACTTC
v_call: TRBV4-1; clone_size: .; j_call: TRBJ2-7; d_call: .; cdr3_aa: CASSQDPSLYEQYF; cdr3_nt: TGCGCCAGCAGCCAAGATCCGAGCCTTTACGAGCAGTACTTC
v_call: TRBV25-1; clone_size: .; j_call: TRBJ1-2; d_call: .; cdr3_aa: CASRLQGTMGYTF; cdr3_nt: TGTGCCAGCAGGCTGCAGGGAACTATGGGCTACACCTTC
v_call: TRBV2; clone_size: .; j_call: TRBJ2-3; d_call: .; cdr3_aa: CASSGQLTDTQYF; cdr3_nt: TGTGCCAGCAGTGGACAGCTAACAGATACGCAGTATTTT
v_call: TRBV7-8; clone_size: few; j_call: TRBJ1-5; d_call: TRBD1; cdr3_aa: CASSLRQGVDSNQPQHF; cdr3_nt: TGTGCCAGCAGCTTAAGACAGGGGGTAGACAGCAATCAGCCCCAGCATTTT
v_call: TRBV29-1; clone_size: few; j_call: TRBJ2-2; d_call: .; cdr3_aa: CSIQGSGELFF; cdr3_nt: TGCAGCATTCAGGGTTCCGGGGAGCTGTTTTTT
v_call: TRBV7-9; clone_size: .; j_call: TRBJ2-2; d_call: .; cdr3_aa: CAMRTGELFF; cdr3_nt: TGTGCCATGCGGACCGGGGAGCTGTTTTTT
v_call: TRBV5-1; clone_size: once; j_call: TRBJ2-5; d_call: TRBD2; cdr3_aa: CASSVRAGGMETQYF; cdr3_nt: TGCGCCAGCAGTGTGAGGGCGGGGGGCATGGAGACCCAGTACTTC
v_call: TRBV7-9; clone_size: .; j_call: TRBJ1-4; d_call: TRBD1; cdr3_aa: CASSFRGQEKLFF; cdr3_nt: TGTGCCAGCAGCTTCAGGGGACAGGAAAAACTGTTTTTT
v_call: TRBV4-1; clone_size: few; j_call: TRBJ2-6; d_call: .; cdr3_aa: CASSRGETGANVLTF; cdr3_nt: TGCGCCAGCAGCCGCGGAGAGACTGGGGCCAACGTCCTGACTTTC
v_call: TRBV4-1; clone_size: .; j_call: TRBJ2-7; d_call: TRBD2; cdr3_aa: CASSQDPREGSYEQYF; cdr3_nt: TGCGCCAGCAGCCAAGACCCGAGGGAGGGGTCCTACGAGCAGTACTTC
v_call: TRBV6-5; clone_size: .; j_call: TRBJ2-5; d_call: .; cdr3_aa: CASSSAGEETQYF; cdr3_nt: TGTGCCAGCAGTTCCGCAGGGGAAGAGACCCAGTACTTC
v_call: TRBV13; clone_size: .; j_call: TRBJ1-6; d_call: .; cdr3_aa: CASSLRQVGNSPLHF; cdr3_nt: TGTGCCAGCAGCTTACGCCAGGTGGGGAATTCACCCCTCCACTTT
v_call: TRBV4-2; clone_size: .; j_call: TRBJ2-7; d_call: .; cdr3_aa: CASSQGRSYEQYF; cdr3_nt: TGTGCCAGCAGCCAGGGGCGCTCCTACGAGCAGTACTTC
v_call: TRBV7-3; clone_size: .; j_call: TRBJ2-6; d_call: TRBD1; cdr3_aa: CASSQHGTANGANVLTF; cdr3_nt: TGTGCCAGCAGCCAACACGGGACAGCTAATGGGGCCAACGTCCTGACTTTC
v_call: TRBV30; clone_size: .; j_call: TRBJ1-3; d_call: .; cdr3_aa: CAWSVNSGNTIYF; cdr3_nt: TGTGCCTGGAGTGTGAACTCTGGAAACACCATATATTTT
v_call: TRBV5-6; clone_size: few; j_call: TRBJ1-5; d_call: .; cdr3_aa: CASSLIQDNQPQHF; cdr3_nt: TGTGCCAGCAGCTTAATACAGGACAATCAGCCCCAGCATTTT